The clone carrying this T cell receptor (beta chain) has a handful of counts. Its antigen is undetermined. The germline V and J ends were trimmed by 3 bases and 4 bases, with 19 bases remaining between them. From germline, CDR1 is KGHSH and CDR2 LQKENI. CDR3 length: 16 residues. TCR cDNA, made by 5'RACE template switching, carried an added universal primer site and UMIs. TCRdb redid the calling of the 5' RACE reads with MiXCR, one entry per CDR3 protein. The sample shows approximately 600,000 distinct CDR3 sequences, roughly 12% of them seen only once. This sample was included in a study of T cells after yellow fever vaccination. Study results and caveats: Post-booster samples contained most primary-vaccination clones (approximately 96% CD4, 70% to 90% CD8). Researchers report a weaker secondary response that nonetheless peaked faster, day 5 versus 15. Clonotypes found in both CD4 and CD8 compartments made up a small share.

The receptor was isolated from a young man who received the YFV17D yellow fever vaccine. The chain employs TRBV18 and TRBJ2-7; possible D gene TRBD2, 5 bases. This sample comprised PBMCs, obtained on the day of the yellow fever booster vaccination. CDR3 region: CASSPALRVFVYEQYF. The CDR3 nucleotides read TGTGCCAGCTCACCGGCTTTGAGGGTCTTCGTGTACGAGCAGTACTTC.